The next 10 T cell receptor beta chains were all read from a single sample in a study of beta chain features in type 1 diabetes. Findings and caveats of the study: Shortening of TCRB CDR3s, moderate but significant, appeared in all four CD4+ subsets of Type 1 diabetes patients.

Their specific antigens are unknown. Every isolated RNA sample was fully reverse transcribed, so sequencing captured expressed TCRB transcripts. The protocol was immunoSEQ multiplex PCR, while the TCRdb copy is restricted to in-frame clones and leaves out a portion. The sample contains around 710,000 clones, 9.5% to 15% of which appear only once. The sequencing sample was made of naive CD4+ T cells from blood. The origin of the receptors is a man aged 30 to 39 with type 1 diabetes.

This chain connects TRBV10-3 to TRBJ2-7; no definite D call. Germline-derived CDR1 and CDR2 are ENHRY and SYGVKD. This CDR3 spans 14 amino acids. Trimming stripped 0 bases from V and 0 bases from J, with 6 bases between. CDR3 residues: CAISESKVSYEQYF. Written as DNA, the CDR3 is TGTGCCATCAGTGAGTCTAAGGTCTCCTACGAGCAGTACTTC.

The table lists this clone with a few counts. This chain links TRBV2 with TRBJ1-2; D might be TRBD1 (6 bases). The V end lost 7 bases, the J end lost 3 bases, and 18 bases lay between the germline ends. The CDR3 covers 15 residues. Germline-derived CDR1 and CDR2 are SNHLY and FYNNEI. In nucleotides, the CDR3 is TGTGCCAGCAAGCTGGACAGACCGAGGGACTATGGCTACACCTTC. It yields the protein CASKLDRPRDYGYTF.

The chain joins TRBV19 to TRBJ2-2; D possibly corresponds to TRBD1 (5 bases). Per germline, CDR1 LNHDA and CDR2 SQIVND (reference sequence). The CDR3 runs 15 residues. V lost 2 bases to trimming and J lost 6 bases, with 13 bases between them. This CDR3 is CASSIPGIRAGELFF. The CDR3 DNA follows: TGTGCCAGTAGTATACCAGGGATACGAGCCGGGGAGCTGTTTTTT.

This clone was observed a few times. The V call is TRBV27, the J call TRBJ2-7; D is undetermined. Germline V CDR1 and CDR2: MNHEY, SMNVEV (reference sequence). V was clipped by 6 bases and J by 0 bases, with 15 bases between them. This CDR3 region has 15 residues. The CDR3 bases are TGTGCCAGCAGCCTGGCAGGCCCTACCTCCTACGAGCAGTACTTC. This translates into CASSLAGPTSYEQYF.

CDR3 coding DNA: TGTGCCAGCAGCTTAGGGACGCCCGCGGACATTCAGTACTTC. This codes for CASSLGTPADIQYF. This chain links TRBV7-9 with TRBJ2-4; D is unclear. CDR3 length: 14 residues. V gave up 1 base and J gave up 8 bases, with 12 bases separating them. Germline CDR1 SEHNR, CDR2 FQNEAQ (reference sequence). The full variable domain, completed using reference TRBV7-9 and TRBJ2-4, is DTGVSQNPRHKITKRGQNVTFRCDPISEHNRLYWYRQTLGQGPEFLTYFQNEAQLEKSRLLSDRFSAERPKGSFSTLEIQRTEQGDSAMYLCASSLGTPADIQYFGAGTRLSVL.

For this clone: Other DNA variants within this sample encode the same CDR3. V gene TRBV7-9 combines with J gene TRBJ1-5; no firm D call. Trimming left V 1 base short and J 6 bases short, with 4 bases between. From germline, CDR1 is SEHNR and CDR2 FQNEAQ (reference sequence). This CDR3 is 12 amino acids long. The CDR3 coding sequence is TGTGCCAGCAGCTTAGGAGGTCAGCCCCAGCATTTT. Encoded protein: CASSLGGQPQHF.

V usage is TRBV7-2 and J usage is TRBJ2-5, with 10 nucleotides matching TRBD1. J lost 5 bases, V lost 5 bases, and 11 bases had no gene match. Germline V gives CDR1 SGHTA, CDR2 FQGNSA. The CDR3 runs to 16 residues. The CDR3 DNA is TGTGCCAGCAGCCCACGACAGGGGGCTGGGAGGGAGACCCAGTACTTC. As protein: CASSPRQGAGRETQYF.

This clone was counted between two and nine times. The identical CDR3 is also encoded by other nucleotide sequences in the sample. The genes are TRBV10-3 and TRBJ2-3, with TRBD2 identical over 10 bases. This CDR3 has 16 amino acids. From germline, CDR1 is ENHRY and CDR2 SYGVKD. V dropped 2 bases and J dropped 1; count of bases not matched to a gene: 3. The CDR3 here is CAISEPLAGGTDTQYF. The DNA of the CDR3 is TGTGCCATCAGTGAGCCGCTAGCGGGGGGCACAGATACGCAGTATTTT.

Only a few counts were recorded for this clone. This chain connects TRBV27 to TRBJ2-5; possible D gene TRBD2, 5 bases. CDR1 MNHEY and CDR2 SMNVEV come from the germline V gene (reference sequence). CDR3 size: 15 residues. Trimming took 3 bases from V and 2 from J, leaving 13 bases between them. In DNA form, the CDR3 reads TGTGCCAGCAGTTTGATCCGGGGATCTCAAGAGACCCAGTACTTC. Its protein product is CASSLIRGSQETQYF.

The CDR3 loop reads CASSLSGGEQYF. CDR3 bases: TGCGCCAGCAGCTTGTCCGGCGGCGAGCAGTACTTC. The gene calls are TRBV5-1 and TRBJ2-7; D not certain. The germline CDR1 and CDR2 sequences are SGHRS and YFSETQ. The V end was cut by 1 base, the J end by 6 bases, with 8 bases between. This CDR3 is built from 12 residues.